The source of this T cell receptor (beta chain) is a study of cytomegalovirus exposure and HLA in healthy donors. Study results and caveats: Follow-up analysis later connected one missense variant in DCLRE1C with trimming of TCR beta V- and J-genes. Sequence variants that were highly shared formed a cluster that was likely a sequencing artifact.

PCR used 60 Vbeta primers and 13 Jbeta primers. Measured with immunoSEQ multiplex PCR; TCRdb has only the in-frame clones, and not every one. The sample totals approximately 46,000 clones; its top ten clones hold about 8%. CDR3 size: 14 residues. Germline loops: CDR1 LNHDA, CDR2 SQIVND (reference sequence). The ends were cut back, 9 bases at V and 1 base at J, with 15 bases in the middle. In regard to this clone: The antigen is not known.

The origin of this receptor is a male donor in good health and CMV-seronegative. The chain is built from TRBV19 and TRBJ1-1, with D possibly matching TRBD1 (6 bases). The sequenced material came from PBMCs. The CDR3 loop reads CASHRGGGNTEAFF. CDR3 coding DNA: TGTGCCAGCCACCGAGGGGGGGGGAACACTGAAGCTTTCTTT.